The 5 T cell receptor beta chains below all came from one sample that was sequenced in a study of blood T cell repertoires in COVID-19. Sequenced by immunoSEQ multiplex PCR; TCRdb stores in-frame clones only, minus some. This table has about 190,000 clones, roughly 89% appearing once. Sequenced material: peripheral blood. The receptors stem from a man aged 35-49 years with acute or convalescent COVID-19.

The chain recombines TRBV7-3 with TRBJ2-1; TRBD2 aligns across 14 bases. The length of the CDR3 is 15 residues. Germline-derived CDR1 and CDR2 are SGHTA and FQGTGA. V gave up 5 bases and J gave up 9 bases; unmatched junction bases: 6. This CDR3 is CASSPTSGGAGEQFF. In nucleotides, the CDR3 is TGTGCCAGCAGCCCGACTAGCGGGGGGGCTGGTGAGCAGTTCTTC.

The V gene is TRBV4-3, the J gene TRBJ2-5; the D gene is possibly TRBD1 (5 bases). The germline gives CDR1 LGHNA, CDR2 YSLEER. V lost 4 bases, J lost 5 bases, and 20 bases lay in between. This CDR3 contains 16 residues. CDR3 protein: CASSPGSRAIRETQYF. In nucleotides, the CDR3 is TGCGCCAGCAGCCCAGGGTCTCGGGCAATCCGGGAGACCCAGTACTTC.

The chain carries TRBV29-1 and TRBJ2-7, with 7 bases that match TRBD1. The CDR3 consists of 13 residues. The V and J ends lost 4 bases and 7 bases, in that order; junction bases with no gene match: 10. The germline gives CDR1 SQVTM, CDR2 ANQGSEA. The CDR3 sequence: CSVVTGPLKEQYF. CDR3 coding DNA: TGCAGCGTTGTGACAGGGCCCCTTAAGGAGCAGTACTTC.

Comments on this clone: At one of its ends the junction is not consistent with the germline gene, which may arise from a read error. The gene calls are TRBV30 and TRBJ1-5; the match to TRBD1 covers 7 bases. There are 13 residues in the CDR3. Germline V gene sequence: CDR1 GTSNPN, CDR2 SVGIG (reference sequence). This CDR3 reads CAWSVKGIQGVNF. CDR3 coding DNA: TGTGCCTGGAGTGTAAAGGGTATCCAGGGGGTAAATTTT.

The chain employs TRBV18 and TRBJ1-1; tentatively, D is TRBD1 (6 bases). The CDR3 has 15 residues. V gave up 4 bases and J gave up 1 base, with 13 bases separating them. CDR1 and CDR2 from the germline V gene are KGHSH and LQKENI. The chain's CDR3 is CASSRDQGSNTEAFF. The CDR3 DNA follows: TGTGCCAGCTCACGAGATCAGGGGTCGAACACTGAAGCTTTCTTT. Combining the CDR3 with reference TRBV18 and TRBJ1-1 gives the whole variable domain NAGVMQNPRHLVRRRGQEARLRCSPMKGHSHVYWYRQLPEEGLKFMVYLQKENIIDESGMPKERFSAEFPKEGPSILRIQQVVRGDSAAYFCASSRDQGSNTEAFFGQGTRLTVV.